Below are 32 T cell receptor beta chains sequenced from a single sample in a study of tumor-infiltrating lymphocytes in primary liver carcinoma. Priming with a constant-region primer yielded TCR beta cDNA from about 500 ng total RNA. Libraries of TCR beta came from three nested multiplex PCR rounds with slightly modified ARM-PCR. The first two PCR rounds, roughly 10 cycles each, used TRBV1-TRBV30 forward primers and a C-beta reverse primer. TCRdb re-derived calls from the multiplex PCR reads in MiXCR, one entry per CDR3 protein. The sample has tens of thousands of distinct CDR3 sequences; about 73% are singletons. Both RNA and DNA were isolated together from around 20-30 mg of bulk tissue that had not been sorted. Sequencing was carried out using liver tumor tissue from sampling region 2. Subset reported: tumor region T2, inferior pole. The receptors were sampled from a man in his forties with primary liver carcinoma and hepatitis B virus infection.

The chain uses TRBV7-3 and TRBJ2-1, with 12 bases matching TRBD2. V was pared by 7 bases and J by 8 bases, with 9 bases of the junction left unmatched. The CDR3 is made up of 15 amino acids. The germline gives CDR1 SGHTA, CDR2 FQGTGA. The CDR3 sequence: CASISGLAGNDEQFF. CDR3 bases: TGTGCCAGCATCTCCGGACTAGCGGGGAATGATGAGCAGTTCTTC.

The DNA for the CDR3 is TGCAGCGTTGAAAGAACTAGCGGGGGGAAAGAGCAGTACTTC. It specifies CSVERTSGGKEQYF. J is TRBJ2-1 and V is TRBV29-1; 12 bases match TRBD2. The J call may be in error: the DNA end matches TRBJ2-7 better. The CDR3 extends over 14 amino acids. The germline V gene encodes CDR1 SQVTM and CDR2 ANQGSEA.

V usage is TRBV4-1 and J usage is TRBJ2-7; D remains unclear. The germline CDR1 and CDR2 sequences are MGHRA and YSYEKL. This CDR3 region has 16 residues. V lost 4 bases and J 9 bases, leaving 25 bases between the germline ends. CDR3 bases: TGCGCCAGCAGCCTTCTACTCGACAATCTTGGGCTCGGGCAGTACTTC. It codes for CASSLLLDNLGLGQYF.

Notes on this clonotype: An end of the junction does not agree with germline; a read error may underlie this. The CDR3 is CASSPRRSGVNSGATVLTF. In DNA form, the CDR3 reads TGTGCCAGCAGCCCCCGGAGGAGCGGTGTTAACTCTGGGGCCACCGTCCTGACTTTC. This chain uses TRBV11-1 with TRBJ2-6, with D perhaps being TRBD1 or TRBD2 (5 bases each). Germline loops: CDR1 SGHAT, CDR2 FQDESV (reference sequence). The CDR3 runs 19 residues.

Note on this clonotype: A single base separates this from a much larger clone, so it may be a read error. J is TRBJ2-7 and V is TRBV7-9, with TRBD2 matching over 7 bases. The CDR3 contains 14 residues. CDR1 is SEHNR and CDR2 is FQNEAQ in the germline V gene (reference sequence). CDR3 in amino acids: CASSPTNRDYEQHF. The CDR3 bases are TGTGCCAGCAGCCCCACCAACCGGGACTACGAGCAGCACTTC.

Worth noting for this clonotype: One end of the junction does not line up with germline, which may come from a read error. The rearrangement links TRBV6-1 to TRBJ2-1; no definite D call. CDR1 MNHNS and CDR2 SASEGT come from the germline V gene. This CDR3 region has 15 residues. The CDR3 bases are TGTGCCAGCAGCGTTGTCTCCGAGGCTTACAGTGAGCAGTTCTTC. Amino acid sequence: CASSVVSEAYSEQFF.

The CDR3, as DNA: TGCAGGGCTGAAGAAACTAGCGGGAGGGTGACAGATACGCAGTATTTT. This codes for CRAEETSGRVTDTQYF. The rearrangement links TRBV29-1 to TRBJ2-3; 13 nucleotides line up with TRBD2. The CDR3 contains 16 residues. Germline CDR1 is SQVTM and CDR2 is ANQGSEA.

Of note for this clonotype: One end of the junction is discordant with germline, which a read error may explain. This chain connects TRBV12-3 or TRBV12-4 to TRBJ2-5; D is ambiguous. The CDR3 spans 14 residues. The CDR3 region has the DNA TGTGCCAGCAGTTTATGGCAGACTCAAGGGACCCAGTACTTC. Translating it yields CASSLWQTQGTQYF.

This rearrangement joins TRBV12-3 or TRBV12-4 to TRBJ2-7, with 7 bases lining up with TRBD1. The CDR3 runs to 12 residues. J gave up 13 bases and V 8 bases, and 14 bases lay outside the gene matches. CDR3: CASSIGGYERYF. CDR3 sequence (DNA): TGTGCCAGCTCGATAGGGGGCTACGAGCGATACTTC.

As to this clonotype: One end of the junction varies from germline; a read error may be responsible. The V and J genes are TRBV10-1 and TRBJ2-1, with a possible D match to TRBD1 (5 bases). The CDR3 length is 12 residues. The germline V gene encodes CDR1 WNHNN and CDR2 SYGVQD (reference sequence). The chain's CDR3 is CAGSELGLEQFF. CDR3 DNA: TGTGCCGGCAGTGAATTGGGGCTTGAGCAGTTCTTC.

As for this clonotype: The junction departs from the called germline gene at one end, perhaps through a read error. CDR3 sequence reads: CASRTTGDSYTIYF. Written as DNA, the CDR3 is TGCGCCAGCAGGACGACAGGGGACTCATACACCATATATTTT. This chain links TRBV6-5 with TRBJ1-3, with 8 bases aligning to TRBD1. The CDR3 length is 14 residues. Germline CDR1 is MNHEY and CDR2 is SVGAGI.

On this clonotype: Being one base from a much bigger clone, this may be a read error. The chain joins TRBV13 to TRBJ2-7, with D possibly TRBD2 on 6 matching bases. This CDR3 is 13 amino acids long. Germline V gene lookup returns CDR1 PRHDT and CDR2 FYEKMQ (reference sequence). The CDR3 region is CVSSLGGAYEQYF. For the CDR3, the DNA is TGTGTCAGCAGCTTAGGCGGGGCCTACGAGCAGTACTTC.

This chain joins TRBV4-1 and TRBJ1-1, with 8 bases that match TRBD1. CDR3 size: 15 residues. CDR1 and CDR2 from the germline V gene are MGHRA and YSYEKL. The V and J ends lost 2 bases and 3 bases, in that order; junction bases with no gene match: 5. CDR3: CASSQHRGSDTEAFF. The DNA of the CDR3 is TGCGCCAGCAGCCAACACAGGGGGAGTGACACTGAAGCTTTCTTT.

This clonotype is a singleton in its sample. Relative to the germline gene, one junction end is altered; a read error may explain this. V usage is TRBV6-5 and J usage is TRBJ2-7; possible D gene TRBD2, 6 bases. The CDR3 spans 15 residues. Per germline, CDR1 MNHEY and CDR2 SVGAGI. CDR3 residues: CASSYWREGNYEQYF. The DNA for the CDR3 is TGTGCCAGTAGTTACTGGCGGGAAGGTAACTACGAGCAGTACTTC.

As to this clonotype: A junction end diverges from the germline sequence, so it may reflect a read error. The chain couples TRBV4-1 to TRBJ1-3, with D possibly being TRBD1 (5 bases). The CDR3 extends over 19 amino acids. Looked up from germline, CDR1 is MGHRA and CDR2 is YSYEKL. The chain's CDR3 is CASSQAVRGALRSENTIYF. DNA of the CDR3: TGCGCCAGCAGCCAGGCCGTAAGGGGAGCGCTACGGTCTGAAAACACCATATATTTT.

This clonotype was seen only once. This likely comes from a read error, as the CDR3 has no conserved phenylalanine or tryptophan at its end. This sequence joins TRBV6-5 and TRBJ2-1, with 11 bases that match TRBD2. The V and J ends lost 2 bases and 8 bases, in that order; junction bases with no gene match: 14. Per germline, CDR1 MNHEY and CDR2 SVGAGI. The CDR3 contains 18 residues. In DNA, the CDR3 is TGTGCCAGCAGTTACCGAAGACTAGCGGGGATCAAAGTCGATGAGCAGTTCTCC. This sequence encodes CASSYRRLAGIKVDEQFS.

To note about this clonotype: The CDR3 end shows no conserved phenylalanine or tryptophan, and so a read error is likely. The CDR3 sequence is CSAITGGSSYEQYL. CDR3 DNA sequence: TGCAGCGCTATAACAGGGGGCAGCTCCTACGAGCAGTACCTC. The rearrangement joins TRBV29-1 to TRBJ2-7; 9 positions agree with TRBD1. Germline CDR1 and CDR2: SQVTM and ANQGSEA. The V and J ends lost 7 bases and 0 bases, in that order; junction bases with no gene match: 7. The CDR3 runs to 14 residues.

A note on this clonotype: This CDR3 fails to terminate in the conserved phenylalanine or tryptophan, so it likely reflects a read error. CDR3 nucleotides: TGTGCCATCAGAGAACCAGGACAGGGACGAAACACCATATATCCT. Its translation is CAIREPGQGRNTIYP. The rearrangement links TRBV10-3 to TRBJ1-3; 8 positions agree with TRBD1. V lost 6 bases and J lost 5; bases outside the gene matches: 9. CDR3 size: 15 residues. In germline, CDR1 is ENHRY, CDR2 SYGVKD.

As concerns this clonotype: As the CDR3 is not closed by the conserved phenylalanine or tryptophan, this likely results from a read error. The V call is TRBV12-3 or TRBV12-4, the J call TRBJ2-7, with TRBD1 matching over 7 bases. CDR3 length: 14 amino acids. The V gene end was trimmed by 6 bases and the J gene end by 6 bases; junction bases not matched to a gene: 11. The CDR3 sequence: CASSPRDRICEQYL. CDR3 DNA sequence: TGTGCCAGCAGCCCCCGGGACAGAATCTGCGAGCAGTACTTA.

A word on this clonotype: The junction departs from the called germline gene at one end, perhaps through a read error. J is TRBJ2-3 and V is TRBV5-5; 7 bases match TRBD2. Germline CDR1 SGHKS, CDR2 YYEKEE (reference sequence). This CDR3 spans 16 amino acids. CDR3 sequence: CASSMDLADSTGTQYF. DNA of the CDR3: TGTGCCAGCAGCATGGATCTAGCGGATAGTACAGGTACGCAGTATTTT.

This chain uses TRBV10-3 with TRBJ2-1, with D unresolved. CDR1 ENHRY and CDR2 SYGVKD come from the germline V gene. Between the trimmed V and J ends, which lost 3 bases and 10 bases, there was a span of 10 bases. The CDR3 has 12 residues. In nucleotides, the CDR3 is TGTGCCATCAGTGAAGGCAACCTAGAGCAGTTCTTC. This codes for CAISEGNLEQFF.

The V call is TRBV12-3 or TRBV12-4, the J call TRBJ1-5; D unclear. CDR3 length: 16 amino acids. V lost 5 bases to trimming and J lost 3 bases, with 17 bases between them. The chain's CDR3 is CASSPSGLRDNQPQHF. The CDR3 DNA reads TGTGCCAGCAGTCCCAGCGGATTGAGGGACAATCAGCCCCAGCATTTT.

This clonotype is a singleton in its sample. One end of the junction is discordant with germline, which a read error may explain. This chain connects TRBV7-8 to TRBJ2-1; 13 nucleotides align to TRBD2. This CDR3 region has 14 residues. Germline V gene data show CDR1 as SGHVS and CDR2 as FQNEAQ. CDR3 in amino acids: CANSSGLAGAEHFF. In DNA form, the CDR3 reads TGTGCCAACAGCTCCGGACTAGCGGGAGCGGAGCACTTCTTC.

Notes on this clonotype: A read error may produce the germline difference seen at one junction end. This sequence joins TRBV14 and TRBJ2-7; D is unresolved. The CDR3 loop spans 13 amino acids. Germline lookup yields CDR1 SGHDN and CDR2 FVKESK. CDR3 sequence: CASSQDNSYEQYF. CDR3 DNA: TGTGCTAGCAGCCAAGACAACTCCTACGAGCAGTACTTC.

Concerning this clonotype: Its ends do not fully match the called genes, so a read error is possible. The rearrangement links TRBV11-2 to TRBJ2-1; D remains unclear. Germline assignment: CDR1 SGHAT and CDR2 FQNNGV. The CDR3 covers 12 residues. The CDR3 region has the DNA TGTGCCAGCAGCCCCGAGTACGATGAGCAGTTCTTT. It translates to CASSPEYDEQFF.

About this clonotype: This likely comes from a read error, as the CDR3 has no conserved phenylalanine or tryptophan at its end. The DNA is left out, because the CDR3 cannot be placed on it with certainty; the CDR3 is given as TCRdb lists it. This chain connects TRBV12-5 to TRBJ2-3. Per germline, CDR1 LGHNT and CDR2 FRNRAP. The CDR3 length equals 11 residues, ends included. The CDR3 sequence is CANGWGDTHYS.

On this clonotype: The junction departs from germline at one end; a sequencing error may be responsible. The V and J genes are TRBV12-3 or TRBV12-4 and TRBJ1-5; no clear D gene. This CDR3 spans 14 amino acids. The CDR3 here is CASSKGPINQPQHF. CDR3 in DNA: TGTGCCAGTAGCAAGGGCCCAATCAATCAGCCCCAGCATTTC.

As for this clonotype: Just one base apart from a much larger clone, this may be a read error. The chain uses TRBV28 and TRBJ2-7; D is undetermined. The CDR3 consists of 12 residues. Germline assignment: CDR1 MDHEN and CDR2 SYDVKM. The CDR3 DNA follows: TGTGTCACAAGCGAGCATGGCGACGAGCAGTACTTC. It codes for CVTSEHGDEQYF.

To note about this clonotype: One junction end disagrees with the germline gene, perhaps due to a read error. The chain uses TRBV11-2 and TRBJ2-7, with D possibly TRBD2 on 6 matching bases. The CDR3 runs to 13 residues. Germline V gene lookup returns CDR1 SGHAT and CDR2 FQNNGV. The CDR3 DNA is TGTGCGAGCAACTTAAGTGAGCTAGCGTCGCAGAACTTC. Its translation is CASNLSELASQNF.

On this clonotype: A read error is possible here, since a much larger clone lies one base away. V and J are TRBV7-9 and TRBJ2-1, with D perhaps matching TRBD2 (5 bases). V was clipped by 6 bases and J by 0 bases, with 12 bases between them. The V gene's germline CDR1 is SEHNR and CDR2 FQNEAQ (reference sequence). This CDR3 has 15 amino acids. CDR3: CASSPRGSSYNEQFF. Written as DNA, the CDR3 is TGTGCCAGCAGTCCTAGAGGGAGCTCCTACAATGAGCAGTTCTTC.

Worth noting for this clonotype: Germline is not matched at one junction end, which may reflect a read error. The rearrangement links TRBV11-2 to TRBJ2-1; D not certain. The CDR3 spans 14 residues. In germline, CDR1 is SGHAT, CDR2 FQNNGV. CDR3 bases: TGTGTCAGCAGTTCAGCGAGCCCTGGGAATGTGCAGTTCTTC. Amino acids: CVSSSASPGNVQFF.

With regard to this clonotype: With a much larger clone just one base away, this may be a read error. The V gene is TRBV7-9, the J gene TRBJ2-2; D uncertain. Germline lookup yields CDR1 SEHNR and CDR2 FQNEAQ (reference sequence). This CDR3 comprises 16 residues. Written as DNA, the CDR3 is TGTACCAGCAGCTTTCGCGAGGTAACGAACACCGGGGAGCTGTTTTTT. It is translated as CTSSFREVTNTGELFF.